This TCR beta chain was documented in a study of cytomegalovirus exposure and HLA in healthy donors. The PCR made use of 60 Vbeta and 13 Jbeta primers. Using immunoSEQ multiplex PCR, the repertoire was profiled, and TCRdb retains in-frame clones only, with some absent. The repertoire consists of approximately 77,000 clones, with roughly 76% occurring once and the leading ten covering 9.5% to 13%. Germline CDR1 is MNHNS and CDR2 is SASEGT. The junction had 4 bases not matched to a gene; V was cut back by 2 bases and J by 8 bases. There are 14 residues in the CDR3. J is TRBJ1-3 and V is TRBV6-1; 9 bases match TRBD1. The material sequenced was PBMCs. The TCR was taken from a male donor in good health and CMV-seropositive. The CDR3 is CASSERDRVDTIYF. The CDR3 bases are TGTGCCAGCAGTGAAAGGGACAGGGTGGACACCATATATTTT.